These 18 T cell receptor beta chains share one sample of origin, sequenced in a study of T-cell reconstitution after alpha-beta-depleted transplantation in children. Unique molecular identifiers were incorporated into the prepared TCRbeta library. TCRdb reprocessed the PCR reads with MiXCR, giving one entry per CDR3 protein. There are 350,000 to 400,000 distinct CDR3 sequences in the sample; about a fifth occur only once, and about 3.8% lies in the top ten. The sample here was PBMCs from the stem cell graft donor, taken from the stem cell graft. The origin of the receptors is a human donor who donated a stem cell graft to a child with acute myeloid leukemia.

This chain links TRBV12-3 or TRBV12-4 with TRBJ2-2, with 9 nucleotides matching TRBD1. V trimming: 7 bases; J trimming: 4 bases; junction bases outside the gene matches: 7. The CDR3 is 15 residues long. This CDR3 is CASTPGTGRTGELFF. The CDR3 DNA sequence: TGTGCCAGCACACCCGGGACAGGGCGCACCGGGGAGCTGTTTTTT.

This clonotype was counted many times. V gene TRBV7-3 combines with J gene TRBJ2-3, with TRBD2 matching 7 bases. The CDR3 is 15 residues long. CDR1 and CDR2 (germline): SGHTA, FQGTGA. V was pared by 2 bases and J by 3 bases, with 5 bases of the junction left unmatched. The CDR3 sequence is CASSLSSGWTDTQYF. The CDR3 DNA is TGTGCCAGCAGCTTATCTAGCGGTTGGACAGATACGCAGTATTTT.

This clonotype was picked up a small number of times. This chain connects TRBV29-1 to TRBJ2-2; the D gene is possibly TRBD1 (5 bases). The CDR3 is made up of 14 amino acids. The V end was cut by 5 bases, the J end by 4 bases, with 14 bases between. Germline-derived CDR1 and CDR2 are SQVTM and ANQGSEA. CDR3 bases: TGCAGCGTTAACTGGGCAGGGCGCACCGGGGAGCTGTTTTTT. This codes for CSVNWAGRTGELFF.

This clonotype appeared many times. The rearrangement links TRBV3-1 to TRBJ2-1; D gene ambiguous. Trimming took off 0 bases at V and 2 bases at J, with 11 bases between the two ends. Germline V gene sequence: CDR1 LGHDT, CDR2 YNNKEL (reference sequence). The CDR3 totals 16 residues. The CDR3 DNA reads TGTGCCAGCAGCCAAGATCGCGGCTATACCTACAATGAGCAGTTCTTC. Encoded protein: CASSQDRGYTYNEQFF.

This clonotype showed up just once. The CDR3 coding sequence is TGTGCCAGCAGCTTAGTTTCTTTGGGTGCCGGGGAGCTGTTTTTT. It codes for CASSLVSLGAGELFF. The chain combines TRBV7-2 with TRBJ2-2; D is unresolved. Per the germline V gene, CDR1 is SGHTA and CDR2 is FQGNSA. This CDR3 is built from 15 residues. Trimming stripped 1 base from V and 6 bases from J, with 12 bases between. Complete variable domain (other parts from reference TRBV7-2 and TRBJ2-2): GAGVSQSPSNKVTEKGKDVELRCDPISGHTALYWYRQSLGQGLEFLIYFQGNSAPDKSGLPSDRFSAERTGGSVSTLTIQRTQQEDSAVYLCASSLVSLGAGELFFGEGSRLTVL.

The chain is built from TRBV7-8 and TRBJ2-1; 9 bases match TRBD2. Trimming removed 5 bases from V and 6 bases from J; junction bases left unmatched: 8. This CDR3 spans 15 amino acids. CDR1 and CDR2 from the germline V gene are SGHVS and FQNEAQ. The CDR3 loop reads CASSRSGSWGNEQFF. DNA for the CDR3: TGTGCCAGCAGCCGTAGCGGGAGCTGGGGCAATGAGCAGTTCTTC.

This clonotype was counted only a few times. V is TRBV12-3 or TRBV12-4 and J is TRBJ2-5; D is unclear. V was cut by 3 bases and J by 4 bases, with 15 bases left in between. The CDR3 length is 15 residues. The CDR3 reads CASSFRPDPRETQYF. CDR3 sequence (DNA): TGTGCCAGCAGTTTTAGGCCTGACCCCCGAGAGACCCAGTACTTC.

The V and J genes are TRBV4-2 and TRBJ1-1, with D uncertain. Germline lookup yields CDR1 LGHNA and CDR2 YNFKEQ. Trimming left V 0 bases short and J 0 bases short, with 14 bases between. This CDR3 has 17 amino acids. CDR3 DNA sequence: TGTGCCAGCAGCCAAGATCAGGTGGGTAACCTGAACACTGAAGCTTTCTTT. This encodes CASSQDQVGNLNTEAFF.

The chain recombines TRBV4-1 with TRBJ2-5, with D unclear. The CDR3 length is 15 residues. V lost 5 bases, J lost 1 base, and 14 bases lay in between. The V gene's germline CDR1 is MGHRA and CDR2 YSYEKL. The CDR3 coding sequence is TGCGCCAGCAGCGCCGGTTCTTTGGTCCAAGAGACCCAGTACTTC. Its translation is CASSAGSLVQETQYF.

The V gene is TRBV18, the J gene TRBJ2-7; TRBD1 is a possible D gene (6 bases). The CDR3 contains 14 residues. The V gene lost 3 bases and the J gene lost 4 bases, with 13 bases spanning the gap. Germline CDR1 KGHSH, CDR2 LQKENI. The CDR3 DNA follows: TGTGCCAGCTCACCTCAAGGACAGACTTACGAGCAGTACTTC. As protein: CASSPQGQTYEQYF.

The V and J genes are TRBV7-9 and TRBJ1-1; D uncertain. Trimming shortened V by 6 bases and J by 3 bases, and 17 bases separated the two germline ends. Per the germline V gene, CDR1 is SEHNR and CDR2 is FQNEAQ (reference sequence). The CDR3 length is 15 residues. In DNA form, the CDR3 reads TGTGCCAGCAGACCTCCCTCCATCAGAGACACTGAAGCTTTCTTT. Translation gives CASRPPSIRDTEAFF. Using reference TRBV7-9 and TRBJ1-1 for the parts outside the CDR3, the full variable domain is DTGVSQNPRHKITKRGQNVTFRCDPISEHNRLYWYRQTLGQGPEFLTYFQNEAQLEKSRLLSDRFSAERPKGSFSTLEIQRTEQGDSAMYLCASRPPSIRDTEAFFGQGTRLTVV.

This clonotype was picked up a small number of times. The chain joins TRBV7-2 to TRBJ2-1; TRBD1 aligns across 8 bases. CDR3 length: 13 residues. The germline V gene encodes CDR1 SGHTA and CDR2 FQGNSA. The V gene end was trimmed by 1 base and the J gene end by 11 bases; junction bases not matched to a gene: 4. The CDR3: CASSLEDRAKQFF. The CDR3 DNA reads TGTGCCAGCAGCTTAGAGGACAGGGCAAAGCAGTTCTTC.

This clonotype was seen a handful of times. V and J are TRBV20-1 and TRBJ1-3; D is uncertain. V was clipped by 6 bases and J by 1 base, with 10 bases between them. CDR1 is DFQATT and CDR2 is SNEGSKA in the germline V gene (reference sequence). The CDR3 extends over 13 amino acids. DNA for the CDR3: TGCAGTGCCGTCCTAAGATCTGGAAACACCATATATTTT. The encoded protein is CSAVLRSGNTIYF.

This clonotype has only a few counts. The CDR3 loop is CASSLLTSGRYYEQYF. The CDR3 DNA reads TGTGCCAGCAGTTTATTGACTAGCGGGAGATACTACGAGCAGTACTTC. The J gene is TRBJ2-7, the V gene TRBV28, with TRBD2 matching over 12 bases. Losses at the gene ends were 1 base for V and 3 bases for J; bases not matched to a gene: 4. The CDR3 covers 16 residues. Germline V CDR1 and CDR2: MDHEN, SYDVKM.

This sequence joins TRBV5-1 and TRBJ2-3, with 8 positions matching TRBD2. Trimming took 1 base from V and 2 from J; bases not matched to a gene: 6. In germline, CDR1 is SGHRS, CDR2 YFSETQ. This CDR3 has 16 amino acids. CDR3 coding DNA: TGCGCCAGCAGCTTGACTAGCGGTCTCTCCACAGATACGCAGTATTTT. Encoded protein: CASSLTSGLSTDTQYF.

The genes are TRBV7-2 and TRBJ2-3; unclear D gene. Trimming left V 5 bases short and J 0 bases short, with 9 bases between. The germline V gene encodes CDR1 SGHTA and CDR2 FQGNSA. The CDR3 sequence is 14 residues long. The CDR3 sequence: CASSQLTSTDTQYF. CDR3 coding DNA: TGTGCCAGCAGCCAATTGACTAGCACAGATACGCAGTATTTT. The entire variable domain, with the rest obtained from reference TRBV7-2 and TRBJ2-3, is as follows: GAGVSQSPSNKVTEKGKDVELRCDPISGHTALYWYRQSLGQGLEFLIYFQGNSAPDKSGLPSDRFSAERTGGSVSTLTIQRTQQEDSAVYLCASSQLTSTDTQYFGPGTRLTVL.

There are many counts of this clonotype. The chain uses TRBV6-5 and TRBJ2-2; TRBD2 aligns across 11 bases. The CDR3 loop spans 16 amino acids. Germline V gives CDR1 MNHEY, CDR2 SVGAGI. V lost 4 bases, J lost 3 bases, and 4 bases stayed unmatched. DNA of the CDR3: TGTGCCAGCAGTTCCGGGACTAGCGGTTACACCGGGGAGCTGTTTTTT. Its protein is CASSSGTSGYTGELFF.

The table lists this clonotype with a few counts. This chain uses TRBV28 with TRBJ2-7, with 13 nucleotides matching TRBD2. The V segment lost 7 bases and the J segment 5 bases; nucleotides outside the gene matches: 5. This CDR3 has 14 residues. The germline CDR1 and CDR2 sequences are MDHEN and SYDVKM. CDR3 bases: TGTGCCAGCACAGGGACTAGCGGGAACCACGAGCAGTACTTC. Translated, it gives CASTGTSGNHEQYF.